Presented here are 12 T cell receptor beta chains from one specimen sequenced in a study of circulating CD8 cells and anti-PD-1 response in melanoma. Sorting of live CD3+CD8+TCRalphabeta+ cells by PD-1 and/or TIGIT gave four subsets. The QIAseq Immune Repertoire TCR panel built the libraries from approximately 15 ng of total RNA. TCRdb reprocessed the reads via MiXCR and lists one record per CDR3 protein. The table includes 550 to 800 distinct CDR3 sequences, roughly 8% detected once. The sample consisted of CD8+ T cells from PBMCs, taken at baseline or after one month of anti-PD-1 therapy (not recorded which). The receptors were sampled from a human donor with melanoma.

In this sample, this clonotype is medium-sized (0.01 to 0.1%). The chain has TRBV19 and TRBJ2-1; TRBD2 matches at 15 bases. The CDR3 contains 15 residues. Germline V CDR1 and CDR2: LNHDA, SQIVND (reference sequence). J gave up 10 bases and V 4 bases, and 5 bases lay outside the gene matches. The CDR3 spells CASSRTSGGAEEQFF. The CDR3 nucleotides read TGTGCCAGTAGTAGGACTAGCGGGGGGGCCGAGGAGCAGTTCTTC.

Judged by abundance, this clonotype is large (0.1 to 1%). The V and J genes are TRBV4-1 and TRBJ2-7, with no clear D. Germline lookup yields CDR1 MGHRA and CDR2 YSYEKL. Trimming left V 0 bases short and J 6 bases short, with 15 bases between. The CDR3 consists of 15 residues. Here the CDR3 reads CASSQDRSSLGEQYF. CDR3 DNA: TGCGCCAGCAGCCAAGATCGGAGCTCTTTGGGCGAGCAGTACTTC.

By share of the sample, this clonotype is large. CDR3 DNA: TGTGCCAGCGGGTTTGGCAGTTACAATGAGCAGTTCTTC. Residues: CASGFGSYNEQFF. The genes are TRBV2 and TRBJ2-1; D not resolved. V dropped 8 bases and J dropped 4 bases, with 12 bases sitting between them. The germline gives CDR1 SNHLY, CDR2 FYNNEI. The CDR3 totals 13 residues.

This clonotype showed up just a few times. Since a much larger clone is just one base distant, this may be a read error. The chain joins TRBV28 to TRBJ2-3; D perhaps matches TRBD1 (5 bases). CDR1 is MDHEN and CDR2 is SYDVKM in the germline V gene. This CDR3 is built from 14 residues. CDR3 sequence reads: CASSLGQITDAQYF. CDR3 in DNA: TGTGCCAGCAGTTTGGGGCAGATCACAGATGCGCAGTATTTT.

This clonotype is large (0.1 to 1%) by share. The V gene is TRBV2, the J gene TRBJ2-7; maybe TRBD1 (5 bases). The V gene's germline CDR1 is SNHLY and CDR2 FYNNEI. The V end lost 4 bases, the J end lost 2 bases, and 6 bases lay between the germline ends. The CDR3 extends over 12 amino acids. CDR3 nucleotide sequence: TGTGCCAGCAGTGGGACACCCTACGAGCAGTACTTC. Its protein is CASSGTPYEQYF.

This clonotype is deemed large. The chain employs TRBV19 and TRBJ2-2, with no clear D. The CDR3 sequence is 14 residues long. V was trimmed by 6 bases and J by 6 bases, leaving 14 bases between them. Looked up from germline, CDR1 is LNHDA and CDR2 is SQIVND (reference sequence). The CDR3 region is CASRLSQSSGELFF. CDR3 sequence (DNA): TGTGCCAGTAGACTCTCCCAATCCTCCGGGGAGCTGTTTTTT. The whole variable domain, remainder taken from reference TRBV19 and TRBJ2-2, is DGGITQSPKYLFRKEGQNVTLSCEQNLNHDAMYWYRQDPGQGLRLIYYSQIVNDFQKGDIAEGYSVSREKKESFPLTVTSAQKNPTAFYLCASRLSQSSGELFFGEGSRLTVL.

In this sample, this clonotype is large (0.1 to 1%). CDR3 bases: TGTGCCAGTAGTATAGCCCTGGCGCGGGGGGCCAACGTCCTGACTTTC. Its protein product is CASSIALARGANVLTF. This chain connects TRBV19 to TRBJ2-6, with D hard to call. Germline CDR1 reads LNHDA; CDR2 reads SQIVND (reference sequence). V gave up 1 base and J gave up 4 bases, with 11 bases separating them. The CDR3 consists of 16 residues.

This clonotype is judged medium-sized (0.01 to 0.1%). The J gene is TRBJ1-1, the V gene TRBV20-1; D unclear. The CDR3 extends over 10 amino acids. Germline-derived CDR1 and CDR2 are DFQATT and SNEGSKA (reference sequence). The ends were cut back, 4 bases at V and 1 base at J, with 1 base in the middle. The CDR3 here is CSATNTEAFF. Written as DNA, the CDR3 is TGCAGTGCTACGAACACTGAAGCTTTCTTT.

This clonotype is labeled hyperexpanded. The V gene is TRBV7-3, the J gene TRBJ1-1; 9 bases map to TRBD1. V was clipped by 5 bases and J by 4 bases; unmatched bases: 8. CDR3 size: 15 residues. The germline CDR1 and CDR2 sequences are SGHTA and FQGTGA. As DNA, the CDR3 is TGTGCCAGCAGCATCGGGACAGGGTTGAGCACTGAAGCTTTCTTT. Translation gives CASSIGTGLSTEAFF.

Within the sample, this clonotype is medium-sized. The chain couples TRBV6-2 or TRBV6-3 to TRBJ1-2; D gene ambiguous. Germline CDR1 reads MNHEY; CDR2 reads SVGEGT. With 5 bases removed from V and 0 bases from J, the gap between germline ends came to 22 bases. The CDR3 runs 18 residues. CDR3 amino acids: CASSPPDMDPYSNYGYTF. CDR3 nucleotides: TGTGCCAGCAGTCCTCCCGATATGGATCCGTACTCTAACTATGGCTACACCTTC.

This clonotype is labeled large. The chain is built from TRBV7-3 and TRBJ2-1; 7 bases match TRBD2. The germline gives CDR1 SGHTA, CDR2 FQGTGA. The CDR3 spans 15 residues. V trimming: 5 bases; J trimming: 0 bases; junction bases outside the gene matches: 4. The DNA for the CDR3 is TGTGCCAGCAGCGGCGGGGGTAGCTCCTACAATGAGCAGTTCTTC. Translating it yields CASSGGGSSYNEQFF.

In its sample, this clonotype is medium-sized. This sequence joins TRBV7-8 and TRBJ1-2; D gene ambiguous. From germline, CDR1 is SGHVS and CDR2 FQNEAQ. The CDR3 consists of 13 residues. The ends were cut back, 5 bases at V and 1 base at J, with 8 bases in the middle. CDR3 region: CASSNRVNYGYTF. The DNA for the CDR3 is TGTGCCAGCAGCAACAGAGTTAACTATGGCTACACCTTC.